The 30 T cell receptor beta chains listed next were all sequenced from one sample in a study of shared clonotypes between healthy human individuals. Using immunoSEQ multiplex PCR, the repertoire was profiled, and TCRdb retains in-frame clones only, with some absent. In the table there are more than 1 million clones, approximately 78% of which are singletons. The sequenced sample consisted of memory CD4+ T cells from PBMCs. Sample subset: CD45RA-negative fraction. These receptor sequences come from a man aged 18 to 29 in good health. Some clones in this sample may be carry-over from other donors' samples.

This clone was seen repeatedly, ten times or more. Other DNA sequences in the same sample also yield this CDR3. This chain joins TRBV18 and TRBJ2-1; 12 positions match TRBD2. This CDR3 contains 15 residues. Germline V gene sequence: CDR1 KGHSH, CDR2 LQKENI. Trimming took 6 bases from V and 4 from J; bases not matched to a gene: 4. CDR3 in amino acids: CASSPLAGGYNEQFF. CDR3 in DNA: TGTGCCAGCTCCCCCCTAGCGGGAGGGTACAATGAGCAGTTCTTC. Complete variable domain (other parts from reference TRBV18 and TRBJ2-1): NAGVMQNPRHLVRRRGQEARLRCSPMKGHSHVYWYRQLPEEGLKFMVYLQKENIIDESGMPKERFSAEFPKEGPSILRIQQVVRGDSAAYFCASSPLAGGYNEQFFGPGTRLTVL.

This chain uses TRBV5-1 with TRBJ2-3; TRBD2 agrees at 9 bases. The CDR3 extends over 14 amino acids. Germline CDR1 SGHRS, CDR2 YFSETQ. With V trimmed by 4 bases and J by 4 bases, 4 bases remained unmatched. In DNA form, the CDR3 reads TGCGCCAGCAGCCCCGGACTAGCGTCAGATACGCAGTATTTT. Protein: CASSPGLASDTQYF.

This clone was counted a single time. The chain combines TRBV28 with TRBJ2-1; D may be TRBD2 (7 bases). The CDR3 loop spans 16 amino acids. CDR1 is MDHEN and CDR2 is SYDVKM in the germline V gene. V was cut by 3 bases and J by 7 bases, with 19 bases left in between. The DNA for the CDR3 is TGTGCCAGCAGTTTCGTTGCGGGAGTGGGGGCTAATGAGCAGTTCTTC. Encoded protein: CASSFVAGVGANEQFF.

This clone turned up a few times. The J gene is TRBJ1-1, the V gene TRBV6-5, with no clear D. Germline assignment: CDR1 MNHEY and CDR2 SVGAGI. This CDR3 is built from 14 residues. Trimming took off 6 bases at V and 0 bases at J, with 11 bases between the two ends. Written as DNA, the CDR3 is TGTGCCAGCAGAAGGGAAGCCATGAACACTGAAGCTTTCTTT. Amino acid sequence: CASRREAMNTEAFF.

This sequence joins TRBV5-4 and TRBJ1-1, with a possible D match to TRBD1 (6 bases). V lost 0 bases and J lost 1, with 10 bases in between. CDR3 length: 15 residues. Germline V gene lookup returns CDR1 SGHNT and CDR2 YYREEE (reference sequence). In DNA, the CDR3 is TGTGCCAGCAGCTTGGCAGGGACAAAGAACACTGAAGCTTTCTTT. Its protein product is CASSLAGTKNTEAFF.

V and J are TRBV28 and TRBJ1-5; 8 nucleotides agree with TRBD1. The V gene end was trimmed by 5 bases and the J gene end by 0 bases; junction bases not matched to a gene: 0. The CDR3 length is 14 residues. CDR1 MDHEN and CDR2 SYDVKM come from the germline V gene. The CDR3 region is CASSTGGSNQPQHF. For the CDR3, the DNA is TGTGCCAGCAGTACAGGGGGTAGCAATCAGCCCCAGCATTTT.

The CDR3: CASSEGGRDNQPQHF. The CDR3 coding sequence is TGTGCCAGCAGTGAAGGTGGGAGGGACAATCAGCCCCAGCATTTT. V gene TRBV6-1 combines with J gene TRBJ1-5; D is undetermined. CDR1 and CDR2 (germline): MNHNS, SASEGT. The ends were cut back, 1 base at V and 3 bases at J, with 10 bases in the middle. The CDR3 covers 15 residues.

This clone was detected only once. The J gene is TRBJ2-3, the V gene TRBV12-5; tentatively, D is TRBD1 (6 bases). V lost 3 bases and J 2 bases, leaving 12 bases between the germline ends. There are 15 residues in the CDR3. Germline V gene lookup returns CDR1 LGHNT and CDR2 FRNRAP. This CDR3 is CASGFSGDITDTQYF. For the CDR3, the DNA is TGTGCTAGTGGTTTCTCCGGGGACATCACAGATACGCAGTATTTT.

V usage is TRBV5-6 and J usage is TRBJ1-3; D unclear. The CDR3 is made up of 14 amino acids. Per the germline V gene, CDR1 is SGHDT and CDR2 is YYEEEE. Trimming left V 4 bases short and J 4 bases short, with 12 bases between. This chain's CDR3 is CASSTGEVGNTIYF. In nucleotides, the CDR3 is TGTGCCAGCAGCACGGGCGAGGTGGGAAACACCATATATTTT.

This clone has more than one count but fewer than ten. The chain employs TRBV18 and TRBJ2-2; a weak D match, TRBD1 (6 bases). The CDR3 covers 15 residues. Trimming cost V 5 bases and J 6 bases, with 16 bases left between them. Germline loops: CDR1 KGHSH, CDR2 LQKENI. The CDR3 coding sequence is TGTGCCAGCTCAGTACGCACAGGGACCCCCGGGGAGCTGTTTTTT. It specifies CASSVRTGTPGELFF.

The gene calls are TRBV30 and TRBJ2-5; D is ambiguous. The germline V and J ends were trimmed by 3 bases and 5 bases, with 10 bases remaining between them. CDR1 is GTSNPN and CDR2 is SVGIG in the germline V gene (reference sequence). The CDR3 length is 12 residues. CDR3 in DNA: TGTGCCTGGAGACCAGGTTCGGAGACCCAGTACTTC. Amino acids: CAWRPGSETQYF.

This clone was recorded a few times. This rearrangement joins TRBV18 to TRBJ2-1; 12 bases fit TRBD2. J gave up 6 bases and V 3 bases, and 6 bases lay outside the gene matches. Germline V gene sequence: CDR1 KGHSH, CDR2 LQKENI. The CDR3 spans 16 residues. CDR3 sequence (DNA): TGTGCCAGCTCACCGACGGGGACTAGCGGGTCCAATGAGCAGTTCTTC. The encoded protein is CASSPTGTSGSNEQFF.

At least ten counts were recorded for this clone. J is TRBJ2-1 and V is TRBV28, with D tentatively TRBD2 (5 bases). V was clipped by 2 bases and J by 6 bases, with 14 bases between them. Germline V lookup: CDR1 MDHEN, CDR2 SYDVKM. The CDR3 is made up of 15 amino acids. The CDR3 DNA reads as TGTGCCAGCAGTTTACCTAAAGGACTCCTCAATGAGCAGTTCTTC. As protein: CASSLPKGLLNEQFF.

This chain joins TRBV28 and TRBJ1-5; D is undetermined. Per germline, CDR1 MDHEN and CDR2 SYDVKM. V lost 7 bases and J 0 bases, leaving 16 bases between the germline ends. This CDR3 region has 16 residues. The CDR3 loop reads CASTLGGGYSNQPQHF. In DNA form, the CDR3 reads TGTGCCAGCACCCTTGGTGGTGGGTATAGCAATCAGCCCCAGCATTTT.

This chain joins TRBV14 and TRBJ2-7; possibly TRBD2 for D (6 bases). Looked up from germline, CDR1 is SGHDN and CDR2 is FVKESK. The V end lost 4 bases, the J end lost 3 bases, and 10 bases lay between the germline ends. The CDR3 contains 13 residues. CDR3 coding DNA: TGTGCCAGCAGCCCGGGACTCAACTACGAGCAGTACTTC. This gives the protein CASSPGLNYEQYF.

V usage is TRBV5-1 and J usage is TRBJ1-2; no clear D gene. Trimming took 1 base from V and 0 from J, leaving 4 bases between them. This CDR3 is built from 13 residues. Germline values: CDR1 SGHRS, CDR2 YFSETQ. This chain's CDR3 is CASSLNPNYGYTF. DNA for the CDR3: TGCGCCAGCAGCTTGAATCCTAACTATGGCTACACCTTC.

This clone was picked up many times. CDR3 coding DNA: TGTGCCAGCATGGGGCGCACTGAAGCTTTCTTT. It specifies CASMGRTEAFF. This chain links TRBV27 with TRBJ1-1; D might be TRBD1 (5 bases). Trimming stripped 7 bases from V and 4 bases from J, with 7 bases between. This CDR3 region has 11 residues. The V gene's germline CDR1 is MNHEY and CDR2 SMNVEV (reference sequence).

The rearrangement uses TRBV28 and TRBJ2-7, with D possibly matching TRBD2 (6 bases). The length of the CDR3 is 16 residues. The germline V and J ends were trimmed by 6 bases and 0 bases, with 18 bases remaining between them. CDR1 is MDHEN and CDR2 is SYDVKM in the germline V gene. This chain's CDR3 is CASSRRGGVSSYEQYF. Written as DNA, the CDR3 is TGTGCCAGCAGCCGGCGGGGCGGAGTGAGCTCCTACGAGCAGTACTTC.

V usage is TRBV18 and J usage is TRBJ2-7; 9 bases are a match to TRBD2. Germline assignment: CDR1 KGHSH and CDR2 LQKENI. V shed 6 bases and J 7 bases; nucleotides not matched to a gene: 10. The CDR3 is 14 residues long. The CDR3 nucleotides read TGTGCCAGCTCTCCGCCGGGACTAGCAGGAGAGCAGTACTTC. Translated: CASSPPGLAGEQYF.

The V gene is TRBV5-1, the J gene TRBJ2-3; TRBD1 matches at 9 bases. V was pared by 3 bases and J by 4 bases, with 6 bases of the junction left unmatched. In germline, CDR1 is SGHRS, CDR2 YFSETQ. The CDR3 is made up of 15 amino acids. The CDR3 nucleotides read TGCGCCAGCAGCTCCGGGGACAGGGCCCCAGATACGCAGTATTTT. Residues: CASSSGDRAPDTQYF.

Here the CDR3 reads CASSSDRGRIDTQYF. CDR3 nucleotide sequence: TGTGCCAGCAGTTCGGACAGGGGGCGAATAGATACGCAGTATTTT. The V and J genes are TRBV6-5 and TRBJ2-3; 11 bases line up with TRBD1. Losses at the gene ends were 4 bases for V and 5 bases for J; bases not matched to a gene: 5. The CDR3 has 15 residues. CDR1 is MNHEY, CDR2 SVGAGI, per germline.

V is TRBV10-3 and J is TRBJ2-5; 7 nucleotides line up with TRBD1. The V gene end was trimmed by 9 bases and the J gene end by 2 bases; junction bases not matched to a gene: 9. Germline V lookup: CDR1 ENHRY, CDR2 SYGVKD. The CDR3 consists of 14 residues. The CDR3 coding sequence is TGTGCCATTCGCACCGGGACAGCGCAAGAGACCCAGTACTTC. Translating it yields CAIRTGTAQETQYF.

This chain links TRBV21-1 with TRBJ1-5; the table calls TRBD1, which could not be checked here. TRBV21-1 is a listed pseudogene. The CDR3 is 16 residues long. The CDR3 loop reads CASSKGQGYSNQPQHF. The CDR3 DNA is TGTGCCAGCAGCAAAGGGCAGGGTTATAGCAATCAGCCCCAGCATTTT.

This chain links TRBV5-4 with TRBJ1-2, with a weak D call TRBD1 (5 bases). V dropped 4 bases and J dropped 2 bases, with 12 bases sitting between them. The CDR3 totals 14 residues. Germline loops: CDR1 SGHNT, CDR2 YYREEE (reference sequence). CDR3 region: CASSLDSPNYGYTF. CDR3 bases: TGTGCCAGCAGCCTTGACAGTCCGAACTATGGCTACACCTTC.

This clone has at least ten counts. The gene calls are TRBV11-2 and TRBJ2-7; 14 positions match TRBD2. CDR3 length: 16 residues. V trimming: 5 bases; J trimming: 3 bases; junction bases outside the gene matches: 6. Looked up from germline, CDR1 is SGHAT and CDR2 is FQNNGV. CDR3 nucleotide sequence: TGTGCCAGCAGCGCGGGGGGACTAGCGGGAGTCTACGAGCAGTACTTC. Translation: CASSAGGLAGVYEQYF. Combining the CDR3 with reference TRBV11-2 and TRBJ2-7 gives the whole variable domain EAGVAQSPRYKIIEKRQSVAFWCNPISGHATLYWYQQILGQGPKLLIQFQNNGVVDDSQLPKDRFSAERLKGVDSTLKIQPAKLEDSAVYLCASSAGGLAGVYEQYFGPGTRLTVT.

The V call is TRBV5-5, the J call TRBJ2-7; 7 bases match TRBD2. Germline lookup yields CDR1 SGHKS and CDR2 YYEKEE (reference sequence). The V segment lost 0 bases and the J segment 0 bases; nucleotides outside the gene matches: 6. This CDR3 is 16 amino acids long. CDR3 residues: CASSLAAGEDSYEQYF. CDR3 DNA: TGTGCCAGCAGCTTGGCCGCGGGAGAGGACTCCTACGAGCAGTACTTC.

This clone has just a few counts. This same CDR3 is encoded by further DNA sequences in the sample. The chain joins TRBV5-1 to TRBJ1-2; D call uncertain. Germline assignment: CDR1 SGHRS and CDR2 YFSETQ. V gave up 1 base and J gave up 5 bases, with 9 bases separating them. This CDR3 has 13 amino acids. CDR3 DNA sequence: TGCGCCAGCAGCTTGTACGGGAATTATGGCTACACCTTC. This gives the protein CASSLYGNYGYTF.

CDR3 coding DNA: TGTGCCAGCAGTGGACAGGGGGCTGGTGGTGAAAAACTGTTTTTT. Its translation is CASSGQGAGGEKLFF. This rearrangement joins TRBV28 to TRBJ1-4; 11 bases match TRBD1. The trim removed 5 bases at V and 7 bases at J, leaving 6 bases unmatched. The CDR3 loop spans 15 amino acids. Germline loops: CDR1 MDHEN, CDR2 SYDVKM. Complete variable domain (other parts from reference TRBV28 and TRBJ1-4): DVKVTQSSRYLVKRTGEKVFLECVQDMDHENMFWYRQDPGLGLRLIYFSYDVKMKEKGDIPEGYSVSREKKERFSLILESASTNQTSMYLCASSGQGAGGEKLFFGSGTQLSVL.

The gene calls are TRBV4-2 and TRBJ2-5; TRBD2 matches at 10 bases. The trim removed 4 bases at V and 2 bases at J, leaving 1 base unmatched. CDR3 length: 14 amino acids. Germline loops: CDR1 LGHNA, CDR2 YNFKEQ. The CDR3 nucleotides read TGTGCCAGCAGCCGTAGCGGGGGGCAAGAGACCCAGTACTTC. It codes for CASSRSGGQETQYF.

With regard to this clone: A single base separates this from a much larger clone, so it may be a read error. At the DNA level, this CDR3 is encoded by other sequences in the same sample as well. The gene calls are TRBV5-4 and TRBJ2-7, with D uncertain. Germline loops: CDR1 SGHNT, CDR2 YYREEE (reference sequence). The CDR3 loop spans 16 amino acids. Trimming cost V 3 bases and J 4 bases, with 20 bases left between them. The CDR3 loop reads CASSWGSRSNSYEQYF. CDR3 in DNA: TGTGCCAGCAGCTGGGGATCAAGAAGTAACTCTTACGAGCAGTACTTC.